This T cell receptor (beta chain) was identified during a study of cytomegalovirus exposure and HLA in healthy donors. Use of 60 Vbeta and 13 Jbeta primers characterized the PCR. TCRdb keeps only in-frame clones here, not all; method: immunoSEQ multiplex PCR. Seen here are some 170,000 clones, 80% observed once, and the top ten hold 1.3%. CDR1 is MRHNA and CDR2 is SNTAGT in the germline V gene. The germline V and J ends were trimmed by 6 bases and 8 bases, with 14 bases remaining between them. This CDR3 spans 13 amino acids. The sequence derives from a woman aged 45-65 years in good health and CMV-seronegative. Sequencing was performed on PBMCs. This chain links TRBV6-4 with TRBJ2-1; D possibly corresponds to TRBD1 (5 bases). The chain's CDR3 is CASSETQGDEQFF. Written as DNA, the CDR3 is TGTGCCAGCAGCGAGACGCAGGGCGATGAGCAGTTCTTC.